What follows is one TCR beta chain and its context. The data stem from a study of T-cell memory formation after mild COVID-19. Germline V lookup: CDR1 SGHTA, CDR2 FQGNSA. This CDR3 is built from 13 residues. Trimming removed 5 bases from V and 6 bases from J; junction bases left unmatched: 3. TCRdb reprocessed the 5' RACE reads via MiXCR and lists one record per CDR3 protein. The sample consists of 550,000 to 600,000 distinct CDR3 sequences, around 15% of them appearing once. The sequence was obtained from an adult woman who had mild COVID-19 (a few samples of this study predate the infection). Cell type and time point are not known. The rearrangement uses TRBV7-2 and TRBJ2-7; 11 positions agree with TRBD2. Source material: PBMCs or a T cell subset sorted from them (not recorded which). The CDR3 sequence: CASSLSGRGEQYF. CDR3 nucleotides: TGTGCCAGCAGCCTTAGCGGGAGGGGCGAGCAGTACTTC.